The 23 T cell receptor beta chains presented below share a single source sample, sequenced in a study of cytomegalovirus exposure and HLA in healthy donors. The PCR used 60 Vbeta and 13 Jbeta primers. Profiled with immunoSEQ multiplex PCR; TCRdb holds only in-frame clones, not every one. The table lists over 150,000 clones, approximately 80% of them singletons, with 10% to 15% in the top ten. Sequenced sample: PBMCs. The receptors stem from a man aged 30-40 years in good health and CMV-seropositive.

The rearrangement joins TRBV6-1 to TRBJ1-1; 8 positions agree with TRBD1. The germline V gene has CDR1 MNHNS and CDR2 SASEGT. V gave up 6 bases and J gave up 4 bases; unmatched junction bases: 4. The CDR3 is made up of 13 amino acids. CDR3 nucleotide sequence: TGTGCCAGCAGACCAACAGGGGGCACTGAAGCTTTCTTT. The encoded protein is CASRPTGGTEAFF.

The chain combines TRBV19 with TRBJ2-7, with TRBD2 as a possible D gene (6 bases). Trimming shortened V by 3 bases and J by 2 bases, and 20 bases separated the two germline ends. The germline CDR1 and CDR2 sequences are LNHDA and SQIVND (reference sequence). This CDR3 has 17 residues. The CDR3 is CASSISTRPPGAYEQYF. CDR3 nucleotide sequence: TGTGCCAGTAGTATCTCGACCCGACCCCCGGGGGCCTACGAGCAGTACTTC.

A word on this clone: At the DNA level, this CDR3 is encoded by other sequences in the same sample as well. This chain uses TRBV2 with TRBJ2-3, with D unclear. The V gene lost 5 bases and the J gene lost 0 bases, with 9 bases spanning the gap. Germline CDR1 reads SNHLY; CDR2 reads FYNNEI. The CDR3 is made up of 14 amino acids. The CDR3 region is CASSLAASTDTQYF. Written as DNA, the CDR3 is TGTGCCAGCAGTTTAGCAGCTAGCACAGATACGCAGTATTTT. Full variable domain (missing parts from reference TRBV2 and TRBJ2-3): EPEVTQTPSHQVTQMGQEVILRCVPISNHLYFYWYRQILGQKVEFLVSFYNNEISEKSEIFDDQFSVERPDGSNFTLKIRSTKLEDSAMYFCASSLAASTDTQYFGPGTRLTVL.

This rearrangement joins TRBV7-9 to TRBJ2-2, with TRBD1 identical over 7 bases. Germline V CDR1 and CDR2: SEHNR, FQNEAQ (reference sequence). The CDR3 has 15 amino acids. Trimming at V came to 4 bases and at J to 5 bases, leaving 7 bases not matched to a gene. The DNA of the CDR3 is TGTGCCAGCAGCTCATCTCGCAGGGGGACCGGGGAGCTGTTTTTT. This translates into CASSSSRRGTGELFF.

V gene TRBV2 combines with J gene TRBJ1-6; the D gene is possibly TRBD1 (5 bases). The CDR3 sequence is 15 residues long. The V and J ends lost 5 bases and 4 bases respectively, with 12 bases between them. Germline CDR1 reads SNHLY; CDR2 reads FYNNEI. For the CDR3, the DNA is TGTGCCAGCAGTTTCTCCGGGGGTTATAATTCACCCCTCCACTTT. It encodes CASSFSGGYNSPLHF.

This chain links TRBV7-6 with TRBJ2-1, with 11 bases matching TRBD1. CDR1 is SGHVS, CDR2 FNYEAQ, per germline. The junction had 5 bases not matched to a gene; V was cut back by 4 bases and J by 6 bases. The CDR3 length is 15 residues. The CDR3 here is CASSSGQGVGNEQFF. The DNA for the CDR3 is TGTGCCAGCAGCTCGGGACAGGGGGTCGGCAATGAGCAGTTCTTC.

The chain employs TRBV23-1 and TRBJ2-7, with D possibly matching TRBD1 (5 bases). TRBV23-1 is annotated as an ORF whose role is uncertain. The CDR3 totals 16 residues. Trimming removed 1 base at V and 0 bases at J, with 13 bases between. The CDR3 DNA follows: TGCGCCAGCAGTCAATATCAGGACACCAACTCCTACGAGCAGTACTTC. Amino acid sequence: CASSQYQDTNSYEQYF.

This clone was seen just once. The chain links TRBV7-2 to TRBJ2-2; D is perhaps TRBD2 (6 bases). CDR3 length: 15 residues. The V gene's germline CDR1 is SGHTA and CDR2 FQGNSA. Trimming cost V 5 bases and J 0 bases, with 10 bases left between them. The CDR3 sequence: CASSHGGSNTGELFF. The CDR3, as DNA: TGTGCCAGCAGCCACGGGGGTTCGAACACCGGGGAGCTGTTTTTT.

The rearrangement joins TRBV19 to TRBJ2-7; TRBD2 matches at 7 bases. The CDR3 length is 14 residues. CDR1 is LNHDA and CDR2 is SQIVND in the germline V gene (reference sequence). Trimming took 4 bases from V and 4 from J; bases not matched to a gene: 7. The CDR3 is CASSTPSGGYEQYF. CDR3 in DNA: TGTGCCAGTAGTACTCCTAGCGGAGGATACGAGCAGTACTTC.

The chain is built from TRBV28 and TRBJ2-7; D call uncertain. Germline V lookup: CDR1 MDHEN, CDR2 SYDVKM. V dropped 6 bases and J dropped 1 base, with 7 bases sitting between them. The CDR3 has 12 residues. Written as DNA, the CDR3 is TGTGCCAGCAGCACAGCTTCCTACGAGCAGTACTTC. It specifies CASSTASYEQYF.

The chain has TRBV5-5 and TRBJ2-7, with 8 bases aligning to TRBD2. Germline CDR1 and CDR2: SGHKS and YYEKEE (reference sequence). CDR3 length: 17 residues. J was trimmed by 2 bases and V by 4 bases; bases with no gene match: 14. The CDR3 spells CASSPEGWTSLTYEQYF. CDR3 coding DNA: TGTGCCAGCAGCCCAGAAGGATGGACTAGCTTGACCTACGAGCAGTACTTC. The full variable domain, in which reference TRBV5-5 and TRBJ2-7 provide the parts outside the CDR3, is DAGVTQSPTHLIKTRGQQVTLRCSPISGHKSVSWYQQVLGQGPQFIFQYYEKEERGRGNFPDRFSARQFPNYSSELNVNALLLGDSALYLCASSPEGWTSLTYEQYFGPGTRLTVT.

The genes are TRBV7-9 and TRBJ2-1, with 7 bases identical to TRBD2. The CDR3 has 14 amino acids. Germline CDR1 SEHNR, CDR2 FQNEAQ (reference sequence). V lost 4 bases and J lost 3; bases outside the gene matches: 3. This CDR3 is CASSSGLDYNEQFF. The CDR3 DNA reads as TGTGCCAGCAGCTCAGGACTAGACTACAATGAGCAGTTCTTC.

Here the CDR3 reads CASSQQLQETQYF. Here the CDR3 DNA reads TGTGCCAGTAGTCAACAGCTCCAAGAGACCCAGTACTTC. This rearrangement joins TRBV19 to TRBJ2-5; unclear D gene. The germline V and J ends were trimmed by 5 bases and 1 base, with 8 bases remaining between them. Germline lookup yields CDR1 LNHDA and CDR2 SQIVND (reference sequence). CDR3 length equals 13 residues.

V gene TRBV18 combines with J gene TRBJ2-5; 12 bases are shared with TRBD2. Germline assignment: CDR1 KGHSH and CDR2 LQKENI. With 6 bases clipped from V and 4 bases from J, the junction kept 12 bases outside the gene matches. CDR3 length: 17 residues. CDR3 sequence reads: CASSRLAGATGGETQYF. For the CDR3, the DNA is TGTGCCAGCTCTCGACTAGCGGGAGCCACCGGGGGAGAGACCCAGTACTTC.

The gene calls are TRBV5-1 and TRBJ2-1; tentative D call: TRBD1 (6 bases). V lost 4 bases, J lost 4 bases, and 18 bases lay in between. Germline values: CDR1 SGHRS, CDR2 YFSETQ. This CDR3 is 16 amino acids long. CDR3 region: CASSPTSGVSYNEQFF. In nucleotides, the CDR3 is TGCGCCAGCAGCCCCACCTCAGGGGTCTCTTACAATGAGCAGTTCTTC.

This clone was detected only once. This CDR3 is CASFRQGKNTGELFF. The DNA of the CDR3 is TGTGCCAGCTTTAGACAGGGAAAAAACACCGGGGAGCTGTTTTTT. The V call is TRBV19, the J call TRBJ2-2; 7 nucleotides agree with TRBD1. Trimming cost V 9 bases and J 2 bases; bases outside gene matches: 9. This CDR3 is built from 15 residues. Germline V gene data show CDR1 as LNHDA and CDR2 as SQIVND (reference sequence).

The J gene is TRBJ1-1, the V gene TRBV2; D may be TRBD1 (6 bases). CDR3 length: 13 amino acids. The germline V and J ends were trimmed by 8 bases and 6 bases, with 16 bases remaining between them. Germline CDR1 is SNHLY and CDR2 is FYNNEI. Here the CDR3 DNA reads TGTGCCAGCCTGCCCGCGGGGGGGCCTGAAGCTTTCTTT. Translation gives CASLPAGGPEAFF.

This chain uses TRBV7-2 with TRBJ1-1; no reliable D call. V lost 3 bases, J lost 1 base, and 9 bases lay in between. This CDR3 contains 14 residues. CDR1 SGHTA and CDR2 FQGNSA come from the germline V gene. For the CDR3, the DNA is TGTGCCAGCAGCTTCCGCCCAGGGAACACTGAAGCTTTCTTT. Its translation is CASSFRPGNTEAFF.

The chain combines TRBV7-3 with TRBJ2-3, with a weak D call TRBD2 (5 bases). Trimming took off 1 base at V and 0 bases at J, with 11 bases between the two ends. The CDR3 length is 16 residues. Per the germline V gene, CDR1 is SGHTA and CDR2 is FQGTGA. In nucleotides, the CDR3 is TGTGCCAGCAGCTTAAGGGCTAGCCTTAGCACAGATACGCAGTATTTT. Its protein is CASSLRASLSTDTQYF.

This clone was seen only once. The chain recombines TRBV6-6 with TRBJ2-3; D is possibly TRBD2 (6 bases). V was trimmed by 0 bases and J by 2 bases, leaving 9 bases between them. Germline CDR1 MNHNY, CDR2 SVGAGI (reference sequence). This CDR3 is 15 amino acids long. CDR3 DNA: TGTGCCAGCAGTTACTCGGGACTGATCACAGATACGCAGTATTTT. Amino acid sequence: CASSYSGLITDTQYF.

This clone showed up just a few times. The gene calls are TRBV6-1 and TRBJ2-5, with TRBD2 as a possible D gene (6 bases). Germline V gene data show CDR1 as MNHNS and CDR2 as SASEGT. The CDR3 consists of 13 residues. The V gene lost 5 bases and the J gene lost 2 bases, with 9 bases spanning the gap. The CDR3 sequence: CASSSGVQETQYF. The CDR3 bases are TGTGCCAGCAGTTCGGGGGTACAAGAGACCCAGTACTTC.

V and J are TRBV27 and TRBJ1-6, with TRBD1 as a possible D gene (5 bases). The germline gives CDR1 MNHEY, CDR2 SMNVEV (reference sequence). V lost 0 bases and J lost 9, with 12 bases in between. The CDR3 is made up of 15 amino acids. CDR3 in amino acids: CASSLSGRRGSPLHF. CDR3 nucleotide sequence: TGTGCCAGCAGTTTATCTGGACGAAGGGGTTCACCCCTCCACTTT.

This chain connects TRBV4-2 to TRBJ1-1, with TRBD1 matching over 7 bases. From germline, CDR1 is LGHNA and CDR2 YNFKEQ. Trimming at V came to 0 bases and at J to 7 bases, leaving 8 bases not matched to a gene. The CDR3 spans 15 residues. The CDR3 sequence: CASSQDSRDRVEAFF. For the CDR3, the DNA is TGTGCCAGCAGCCAAGATAGCCGGGACAGAGTTGAAGCTTTCTTT.